This T cell receptor beta chain was sequenced for a study of cytomegalovirus exposure and HLA in healthy donors. Turning to the study itself: Findings of an earlier analysis included 110 million or so unique TCR beta sequences from roughly 180 million T cells.

Vbeta (60) and Jbeta (13) primers were used in the PCR. The data were produced by immunoSEQ multiplex PCR, yet TCRdb's version contains in-frame clones alone and is incomplete. In total, the table holds over 100,000 clones. This CDR3 comprises 19 residues. Germline V gives CDR1 SGHRS, CDR2 YFSETQ. V dropped 5 bases and J dropped 5; count of bases not matched to a gene: 18. For this clone: The target antigen is unknown.

Study outcomes and limitations: The authors judged a highly shared variant cluster likely a sequencing artifact.

The receptor comes from a woman aged 35 to 49 in good health and CMV-seropositive. The genes are TRBV5-1 and TRBJ2-3; 12 bases map to TRBD1. The sequencing input was PBMCs. CDR3 protein: CASRTLTGDRGLDGDTQYF. The CDR3 coding sequence is TGCGCCAGCAGGACGTTAACGGGGGACAGGGGGCTTGATGGAGATACGCAGTATTTT.